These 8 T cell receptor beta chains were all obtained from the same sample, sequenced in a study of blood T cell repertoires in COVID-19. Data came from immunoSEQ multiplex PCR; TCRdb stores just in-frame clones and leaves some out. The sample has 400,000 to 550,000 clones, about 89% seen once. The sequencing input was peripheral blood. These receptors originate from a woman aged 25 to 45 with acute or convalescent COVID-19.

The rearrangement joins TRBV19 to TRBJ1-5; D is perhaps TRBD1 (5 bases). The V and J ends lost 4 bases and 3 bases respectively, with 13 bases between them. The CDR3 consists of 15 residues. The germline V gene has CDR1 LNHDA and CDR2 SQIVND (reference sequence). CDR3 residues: CASSTKGINNQPQHF. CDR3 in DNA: TGTGCCAGTAGTACTAAGGGGATCAACAATCAGCCCCAGCATTTT.

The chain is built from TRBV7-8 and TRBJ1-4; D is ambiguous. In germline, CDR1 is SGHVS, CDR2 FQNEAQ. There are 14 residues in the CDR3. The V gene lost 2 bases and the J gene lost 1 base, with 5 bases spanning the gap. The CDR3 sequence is CASSLYGTNEKLFF. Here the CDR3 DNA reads TGTGCCAGCAGCTTATACGGAACTAATGAAAAACTGTTTTTT. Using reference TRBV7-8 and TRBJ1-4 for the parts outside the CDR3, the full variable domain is GAGVSQSPRYKVAKRGQDVALRCDPISGHVSLFWYQQALGQGPEFLTYFQNEAQLDKSGLPSDRFFAERPEGSVSTLKIQRTQQEDSAVYLCASSLYGTNEKLFFGSGTQLSVL.

The CDR3 DNA follows: TGTGCCAGCAGCTTGGGACAGGGGATGGCCTACGAGCAGTACTTC. Translating it yields CASSLGQGMAYEQYF. The chain combines TRBV5-4 with TRBJ2-7; the match to TRBD1 covers 8 bases. V lost 0 bases, J lost 2 bases, and 4 bases stayed unmatched. Germline lookup yields CDR1 SGHNT and CDR2 YYREEE (reference sequence). The CDR3 is 15 residues long. The full variable domain, completed using reference TRBV5-4 and TRBJ2-7, is ETGVTQSPTHLIKTRGQQVTLRCSSQSGHNTVSWYQQALGQGPQFIFQYYREEENGRGNFPPRFSGLQFPNYSSELNVNALELDDSALYLCASSLGQGMAYEQYFGPGTRLTVT.

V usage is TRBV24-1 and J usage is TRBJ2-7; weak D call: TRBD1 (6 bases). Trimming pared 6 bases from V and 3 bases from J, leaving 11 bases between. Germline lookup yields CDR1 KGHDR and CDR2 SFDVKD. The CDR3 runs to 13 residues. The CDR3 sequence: CATSSDRNYEQYF. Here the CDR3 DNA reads TGTGCCACCAGTTCTGACAGGAACTACGAGCAGTACTTC.

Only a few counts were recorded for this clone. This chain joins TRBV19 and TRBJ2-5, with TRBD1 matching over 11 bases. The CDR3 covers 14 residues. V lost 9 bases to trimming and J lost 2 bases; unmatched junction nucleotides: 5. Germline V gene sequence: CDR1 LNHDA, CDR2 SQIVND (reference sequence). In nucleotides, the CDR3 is TGTGCCAGCAGGAGGGACAGGGGGCAAGAGACCCAGTACTTC. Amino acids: CASRRDRGQETQYF. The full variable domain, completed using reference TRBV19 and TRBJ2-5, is DGGITQSPKYLFRKEGQNVTLSCEQNLNHDAMYWYRQDPGQGLRLIYYSQIVNDFQKGDIAEGYSVSREKKESFPLTVTSAQKNPTAFYLCASRRDRGQETQYFGPGTRLLVL.

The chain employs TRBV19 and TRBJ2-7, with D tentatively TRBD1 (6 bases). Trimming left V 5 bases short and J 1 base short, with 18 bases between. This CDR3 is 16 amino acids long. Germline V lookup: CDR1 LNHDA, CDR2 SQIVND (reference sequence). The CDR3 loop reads CASSPRSGGESYEQYF. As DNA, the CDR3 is TGTGCCAGTAGTCCCCGTTCTGGGGGCGAGTCCTACGAGCAGTACTTC.

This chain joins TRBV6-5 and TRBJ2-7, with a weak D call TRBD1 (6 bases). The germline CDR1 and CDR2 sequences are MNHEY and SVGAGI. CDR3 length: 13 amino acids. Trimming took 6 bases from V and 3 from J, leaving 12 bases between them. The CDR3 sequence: CASSSTGDYEQYF. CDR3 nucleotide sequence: TGTGCCAGCAGCTCGACAGGAGACTACGAGCAGTACTTC.

The CDR3 sequence: CASSQFGTGYTDTQYF. The DNA for the CDR3 is TGCGCCAGCAGCCAATTCGGGACAGGATACACAGATACGCAGTATTTT. The chain is built from TRBV5-1 and TRBJ2-3; 8 bases are shared with TRBD1. CDR1 SGHRS and CDR2 YFSETQ come from the germline V gene. V lost 4 bases to trimming and J lost 2 bases; unmatched junction nucleotides: 9. The CDR3 extends over 16 amino acids.